The 27 T cell receptor beta chains listed next were all sequenced from one sample in a study of a mutant IDH1 vaccine in newly diagnosed glioma. TCRdb's copy holds only in-frame clones and misses some; the assay was immunoSEQ multiplex PCR. The sample lists under 65,000 clones; over 60% were seen once. Time point specified: baseline, week 1 (first vaccination visit). Treatment noted: pre-vaccination baseline after standard-of-care therapy. The sample consisted of PBMCs, taken from a glioma patient treated with radiotherapy, temozolomide or both. The receptor source for this set is a woman aged 35 to 49 with glioma.

This clone was counted a few times. The chain combines TRBV7-9 with TRBJ1-5; D remains unclear. Germline lookup yields CDR1 SEHNR and CDR2 FQNEAQ (reference sequence). Trimming left V 5 bases short and J 1 base short, with 9 bases between. The CDR3 is made up of 14 amino acids. CDR3 sequence: CASSRGGSNQPQHF. The CDR3 DNA follows: TGTGCCAGCAGCCGGGGTGGGAGCAATCAGCCCCAGCATTTT.

The chain recombines TRBV5-4 with TRBJ1-2; D not resolved. The CDR3 length is 13 residues. Trimming shortened V by 4 bases and J by 5 bases, and 12 bases separated the two germline ends. CDR1 is SGHNT, CDR2 YYREEE, per germline (reference sequence). CDR3 protein: CASSPGYDYGYTF. CDR3 DNA: TGTGCCAGCAGCCCGGGGTACGATTATGGCTACACCTTC. The full variable domain, rest sourced from reference TRBV5-4 and TRBJ1-2, is ETGVTQSPTHLIKTRGQQVTLRCSSQSGHNTVSWYQQALGQGPQFIFQYYREEENGRGNFPPRFSGLQFPNYSSELNVNALELDDSALYLCASSPGYDYGYTFGSGTRLTVV.

The V call is TRBV6-1, the J call TRBJ1-4; 7 bases are shared with TRBD1. This CDR3 contains 17 residues. V gave up 4 bases and J gave up 3 bases; unmatched junction bases: 11. CDR1 and CDR2 (germline): MNHNS, SASEGT. As DNA, the CDR3 is TGTGCCAGCAGTGTTCTACCTCGACAGGGACCTAATGAAAAACTGTTTTTT. It translates to CASSVLPRQGPNEKLFF.

The chain employs TRBV25-1 and TRBJ2-6, with D unclear. This CDR3 spans 13 amino acids. The V end was cut by 8 bases, the J end by 0 bases, with 5 bases between. Germline V gene lookup returns CDR1 MGHDK and CDR2 SYGVNS. The CDR3 loop is CASVSSGANVLTF. The CDR3 DNA is TGTGCCAGCGTCAGCTCTGGGGCCAACGTCCTGACTTTC.

The J gene is TRBJ1-6, the V gene TRBV2, with a possible D match to TRBD1 (5 bases). CDR3 length: 14 residues. Trimming removed 0 bases at V and 7 bases at J, with 7 bases between. CDR1 SNHLY and CDR2 FYNNEI come from the germline V gene. The CDR3 DNA is TGTGCCAGCAGTGAAGCAGGGGACAATTCACCCCTCCACTTT. Translated: CASSEAGDNSPLHF.

The chain recombines TRBV4-3 with TRBJ1-4; possible D gene TRBD1, 5 bases. Deletions cut 2 bases from V and 8 bases from J, with 21 bases between. The CDR3 totals 17 residues. Germline lookup yields CDR1 LGHNA and CDR2 YSLEER. The CDR3 coding sequence is TGCGCCAGCAGCCAAACTGGGACGGTGCGTCTACGGGAAAAACTGTTTTTT. Amino acids: CASSQTGTVRLREKLFF.

In its sample, this clone was seen a few times. The chain combines TRBV29-1 with TRBJ1-4, with TRBD1 identical over 7 bases. V dropped 4 bases and J dropped 7; count of bases not matched to a gene: 3. Germline assignment: CDR1 SQVTM and CDR2 ANQGSEA. The CDR3 has 12 residues. CDR3 nucleotide sequence: TGCAGCGTTGTTGGGACAGCTGAAAAACTGTTTTTT. Its translation: CSVVGTAEKLFF.

V gene TRBV7-2 combines with J gene TRBJ2-7; 9 positions match TRBD2. Germline loops: CDR1 SGHTA, CDR2 FQGNSA. CDR3 length: 15 amino acids. J lost 4 bases, V lost 1 base, and 5 bases had no gene match. The CDR3 here is CASSLVGSGGYEQYF. Here the CDR3 DNA reads TGTGCCAGCAGCTTAGTAGGTAGCGGGGGTTACGAGCAGTACTTC.

The chain links TRBV9 to TRBJ1-2, with 9 bases matching TRBD1. Germline V gives CDR1 SGDLS, CDR2 YYNGEE. Unmatched junction bases numbered 9, after V lost 3 bases and J lost 3 bases. This CDR3 has 16 amino acids. CDR3 protein: CASSAVGQGGDYGYTF. CDR3 DNA: TGTGCCAGCAGCGCTGTGGGACAGGGAGGTGACTATGGCTACACCTTC.

The chain is built from TRBV25-1 and TRBJ2-5; TRBD2 agrees at 9 bases. The CDR3 is 15 amino acids. V gave up 5 bases and J gave up 5 bases; unmatched junction bases: 9. CDR1 MGHDK and CDR2 SYGVNS come from the germline V gene. The CDR3: CASSQPAGTSETQYF. CDR3 DNA: TGTGCCAGCAGTCAACCCGCCGGGACTAGCGAGACCCAGTACTTC.

This chain connects TRBV6-1 to TRBJ2-3; D possibly corresponds to TRBD2 (6 bases). The CDR3 contains 13 residues. Trimming took off 7 bases at V and 6 bases at J, with 14 bases between the two ends. CDR1 is MNHNS, CDR2 SASEGT, per germline. The CDR3 is CASTLTRIDTQYF. The CDR3 DNA follows: TGTGCCAGCACCTTGACTAGAATTGATACGCAGTATTTT.

This chain links TRBV7-8 with TRBJ2-7; 8 nucleotides line up with TRBD1. CDR3 length: 13 residues. V trimming: 5 bases; J trimming: 9 bases; junction bases outside the gene matches: 9. The V gene's germline CDR1 is SGHVS and CDR2 FQNEAQ. Here the CDR3 DNA reads TGTGCCAGCAGCCTCAACCTAGGACAGGGGCAGTACTTC. Its protein product is CASSLNLGQGQYF.

This clone turned up a few times. The CDR3 DNA is TGTGCCAGCAGTGTCGACAGGGTCAGTGAAAAACTGTTTTTT. Amino acids: CASSVDRVSEKLFF. This rearrangement joins TRBV6-5 to TRBJ1-4; 7 bases map to TRBD1. This CDR3 is 14 amino acids long. From germline, CDR1 is MNHEY and CDR2 SVGAGI. Trimming at V came to 5 bases and at J to 7 bases, leaving 7 bases not matched to a gene.

CDR3 bases: TGTGCCAGCAGCTGGTCGGGACAATCCTACGAGCAGTACTTC. Protein sequence: CASSWSGQSYEQYF. This rearrangement joins TRBV11-2 to TRBJ2-7; perhaps TRBD1 as D (6 bases). V lost 4 bases and J lost 1, with 11 bases in between. This CDR3 comprises 14 residues. CDR1 and CDR2 (germline): SGHAT, FQNNGV.

This clone was detected only a few times. The genes are TRBV5-1 and TRBJ1-6; D is uncertain. Between the trimmed V and J ends, which lost 3 bases and 0 bases, there was a span of 10 bases. The CDR3 consists of 16 residues. Germline V gene data show CDR1 as SGHRS and CDR2 as YFSETQ. In DNA form, the CDR3 reads TGCGCCAGCAGCTCTGACAAGAGCTCCTATAATTCACCCCTCCACTTT. Translation: CASSSDKSSYNSPLHF.

In DNA, the CDR3 is TGTGCCAGCACAGGGACAGGCAAGGGCTACACCTTC. Translation: CASTGTGKGYTF. V is TRBV25-1 and J is TRBJ1-2, with 8 nucleotides matching TRBD1. The CDR3 is 12 amino acids. Germline-derived CDR1 and CDR2 are MGHDK and SYGVNS. Germline trimming cut 7 bases from V and 8 bases from J; bases unmatched to any gene: 6.

V is TRBV7-8 and J is TRBJ2-5; D uncertain. Germline-derived CDR1 and CDR2 are SGHVS and FQNEAQ. Trimming removed 2 bases at V and 4 bases at J, with 11 bases between. This CDR3 has 14 residues. The CDR3 DNA reads as TGTGCCAGCAGCTTATTACTGATTGGAGAGACCCAGTACTTC. Its translation is CASSLLLIGETQYF.

V gene TRBV11-2 combines with J gene TRBJ2-7; D is possibly TRBD1 or TRBD2 (5 bases each). Trimming left V 2 bases short and J 3 bases short, with 17 bases between. Germline V gene sequence: CDR1 SGHAT, CDR2 FQNNGV. The CDR3 consists of 16 residues. DNA of the CDR3: TGTGCCAGCAGCTTATACGGCCGGGGCCTTGGCTACGAGCAGTACTTC. Its protein product is CASSLYGRGLGYEQYF.

Only one count was recorded for this clone. In nucleotides, the CDR3 is TGTGCCAGCAGCTTGGGCAGGTCTGCCACAGATACGCAGTATTTT. Amino acid sequence: CASSLGRSATDTQYF. This chain connects TRBV5-5 to TRBJ2-3; the D is unclear. V lost 0 bases to trimming and J lost 2 bases, with 10 bases between them. Germline V lookup: CDR1 SGHKS, CDR2 YYEKEE (reference sequence). The CDR3 has 15 amino acids.

In its sample, this clone was seen a few times. The chain has TRBV5-1 and TRBJ1-6; D gene uncertain. The CDR3 is 13 amino acids. Trimming took 4 bases from V and 11 from J, leaving 13 bases between them. In germline, CDR1 is SGHRS, CDR2 YFSETQ. The chain's CDR3 is CASSPNVVTPLHF. The CDR3 DNA reads TGCGCCAGCAGCCCCAATGTGGTAACACCCCTCCACTTT.

The V and J genes are TRBV7-8 and TRBJ2-7; the D gene is possibly TRBD1 (5 bases). Deletions cut 6 bases from V and 2 bases from J, with 14 bases between. This CDR3 spans 14 amino acids. Germline lookup yields CDR1 SGHVS and CDR2 FQNEAQ. The DNA for the CDR3 is TGTGCCAGCAGTCACACAGGAATCCCCTACGAGCAGTACTTC. This sequence encodes CASSHTGIPYEQYF.

This rearrangement joins TRBV30 to TRBJ2-1; TRBD2 agrees at 7 bases. This CDR3 spans 15 amino acids. Germline CDR1 GTSNPN, CDR2 SVGIG (reference sequence). The V gene end was trimmed by 1 base and the J gene end by 7 bases; junction bases not matched to a gene: 10. The CDR3 DNA reads as TGTGCCTGGAGTGGGCCCCGGGCGGGGGTTAATGAGCAGTTCTTC. Translating gives CAWSGPRAGVNEQFF.

J is TRBJ2-5 and V is TRBV6-6; 11 bases map to TRBD1. The V gene end was trimmed by 6 bases and the J gene end by 5 bases; junction bases not matched to a gene: 5. This CDR3 spans 14 amino acids. Germline CDR1 is MNHNY and CDR2 is SVGAGI (reference sequence). The CDR3 loop is CASSGRDRGETQYF. CDR3 in DNA: TGTGCCAGCAGCGGAAGGGACAGGGGGGAGACCCAGTACTTC.

CDR3 nucleotide sequence: TGTGCCAGCACCACCGTGGGGTACACCGGGGAGCTGTTTTTT. Translating it yields CASTTVGYTGELFF. V and J are TRBV6-6 and TRBJ2-2; no reliable D call. This CDR3 comprises 14 residues. CDR1 MNHNY and CDR2 SVGAGI come from the germline V gene (reference sequence). Trimming cost V 7 bases and J 3 bases, with 12 bases left between them.

The rearrangement joins TRBV25-1 to TRBJ1-2; 8 bases are a match to TRBD1. CDR1 and CDR2 from the germline V gene are MGHDK and SYGVNS. With 3 bases clipped from V and 4 bases from J, the junction kept 1 base outside the gene matches. The CDR3 is 13 amino acids. CDR3 nucleotide sequence: TGTGCCAGCAGTGAGACAGGGGTCTATGGCTACACCTTC. Amino acid sequence: CASSETGVYGYTF.

The chain uses TRBV7-2 and TRBJ2-7; TRBD1 is a possible D gene (5 bases). The length of the CDR3 is 16 residues. In germline, CDR1 is SGHTA, CDR2 FQGNSA. Deletions cut 2 bases from V and 0 bases from J, with 14 bases between. CDR3 coding DNA: TGTGCCAGCAGCTTATCCTCAGGGTTGAGCTCCTACGAGCAGTACTTC. This gives the protein CASSLSSGLSSYEQYF.

V usage is TRBV2 and J usage is TRBJ2-7; D is undetermined. This CDR3 comprises 11 residues. V lost 4 bases and J 7 bases, leaving 8 bases between the germline ends. Looked up from germline, CDR1 is SNHLY and CDR2 is FYNNEI. The CDR3, as DNA: TGTGCCAGCAGTGCCTCACTGGAGCAGTACTTC. The encoded protein is CASSASLEQYF.